This T cell receptor (beta chain) was captured in a study of blood T cell repertoires in COVID-19. Study-wide background: Material from acute and convalescent COVID-19 was sourced from the United States, Italy and Spain. Nucleic acid was either cDNA or gDNA, and it came from T cells, B-cell-depleted T cells, or PBMCs.

This clone was found a few times. Per the study methods: Cell counts per sample came from amplifying reference gene primers. The method was immunoSEQ multiplex PCR; TCRdb's version includes in-frame clones alone and lacks a portion of them. V and J calls and clone size are copied from that table; D and trimming were computed from the DNA. The data hold 650,000 to 800,000 clones, with 85% to 90% observed a single time. This clonotype originated in a woman in her late teens or twenties with acute or convalescent COVID-19. Sequenced sample: peripheral blood.

The CDR3 is CASSADGEAGNTIYF. CDR3 DNA sequence: TGTGCCAGCAGCGCCGACGGTGAAGCGGGAAACACCATATATTTT. The rearrangement uses TRBV13 and TRBJ1-3; D is uncertain. CDR1 and CDR2 (germline): PRHDT, FYEKMQ (reference sequence). The CDR3 length is 15 residues. V was cut by 5 bases and J by 4 bases, with 15 bases left in between.